This T cell receptor beta chain was retrieved from a study of cytotoxic CD8 clonotypes in ibrutinib-treated CLL. In the study overall: Sample averages reached around 260,000 productive templates and approximately 93,000 productive rearrangements. Findings and limits, study-wide: Clonality increased at ibrutinib response and stayed stable in sustained remission. At progression, however, it fell back toward baseline. The study found public clonotypes uncommon, contracting or stable on treatment.

V lost 1 base and J 0 bases, leaving 13 bases between the germline ends. Germline V gene lookup returns CDR1 KGHSH and CDR2 LQKENI. The CDR3 extends over 17 amino acids. The assay was immunoSEQ multiplex PCR, and TCRdb's table has in-frame clones only and misses some. The sample lists about 300,000 clones, approximately 67% occurring once. About this clone: What it binds is not known.

Roughly 1.8 micrograms of genomic DNA came from cryopreserved PBMCs for TCR beta libraries. Sample: PBMCs, taken after 36 months of ibrutinib treatment. This receptor was obtained from a human donor with chronic lymphocytic leukemia. This chain connects TRBV18 to TRBJ2-4, with D tentatively TRBD1 or TRBD2 (5 bases each). CDR3 loop: CASSPLRAGRAKNIQYF. In DNA, the CDR3 is TGTGCCAGCTCACCACTTCGTGCAGGGAGAGCCAAAAACATTCAGTACTTC.